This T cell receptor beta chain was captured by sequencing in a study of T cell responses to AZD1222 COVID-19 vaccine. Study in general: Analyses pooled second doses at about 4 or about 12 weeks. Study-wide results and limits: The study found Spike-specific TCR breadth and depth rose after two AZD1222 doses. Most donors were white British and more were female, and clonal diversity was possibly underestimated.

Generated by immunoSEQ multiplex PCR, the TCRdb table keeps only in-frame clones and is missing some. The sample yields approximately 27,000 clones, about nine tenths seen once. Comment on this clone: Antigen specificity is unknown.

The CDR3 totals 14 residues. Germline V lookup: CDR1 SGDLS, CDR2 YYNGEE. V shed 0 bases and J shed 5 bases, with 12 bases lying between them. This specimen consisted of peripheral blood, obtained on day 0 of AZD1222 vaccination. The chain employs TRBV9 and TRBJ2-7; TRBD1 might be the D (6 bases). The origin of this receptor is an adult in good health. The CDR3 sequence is CASSVDNRANEQYF. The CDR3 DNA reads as TGTGCCAGCAGCGTAGACAACAGGGCAAACGAGCAGTACTTC.